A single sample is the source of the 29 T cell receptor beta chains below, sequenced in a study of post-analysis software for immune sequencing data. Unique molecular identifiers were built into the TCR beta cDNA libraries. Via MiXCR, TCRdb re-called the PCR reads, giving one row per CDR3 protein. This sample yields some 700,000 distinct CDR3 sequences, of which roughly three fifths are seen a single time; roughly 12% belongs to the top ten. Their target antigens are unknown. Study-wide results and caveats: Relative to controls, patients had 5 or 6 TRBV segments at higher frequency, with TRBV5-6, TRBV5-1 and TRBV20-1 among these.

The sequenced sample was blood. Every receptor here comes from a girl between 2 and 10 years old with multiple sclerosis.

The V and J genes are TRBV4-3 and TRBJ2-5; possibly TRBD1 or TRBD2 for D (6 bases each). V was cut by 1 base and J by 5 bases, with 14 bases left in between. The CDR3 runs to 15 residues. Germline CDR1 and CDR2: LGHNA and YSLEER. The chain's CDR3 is CASSQGSGAGETQYF. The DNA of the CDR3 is TGCGCCAGCAGCCAAGGGTCGGGGGCCGGGGAGACCCAGTACTTC.

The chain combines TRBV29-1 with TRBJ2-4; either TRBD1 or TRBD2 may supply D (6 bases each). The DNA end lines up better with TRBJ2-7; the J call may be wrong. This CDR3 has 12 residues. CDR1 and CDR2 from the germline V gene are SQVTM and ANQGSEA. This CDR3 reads CSAGDTAYEQYF. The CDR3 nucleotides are TGCAGCGCGGGGGACACCGCTTACGAGCAGTACTTC.

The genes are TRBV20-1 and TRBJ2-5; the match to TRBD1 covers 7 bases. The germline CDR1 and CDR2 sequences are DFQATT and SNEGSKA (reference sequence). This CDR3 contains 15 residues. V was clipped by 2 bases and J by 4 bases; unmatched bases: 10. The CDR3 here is CSARPIRQGRETQYF. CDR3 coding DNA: TGCAGTGCTAGACCTATCAGACAGGGAAGAGAGACCCAGTACTTC.

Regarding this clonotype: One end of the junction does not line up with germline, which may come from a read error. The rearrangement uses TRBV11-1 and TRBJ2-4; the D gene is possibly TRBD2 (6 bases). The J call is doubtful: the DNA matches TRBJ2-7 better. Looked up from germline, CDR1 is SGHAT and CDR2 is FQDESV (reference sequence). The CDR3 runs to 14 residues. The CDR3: CTSSLAASSYEQYF. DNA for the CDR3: TGTACCAGCAGCTTAGCGGCTAGCTCCTACGAGCAGTACTTC.

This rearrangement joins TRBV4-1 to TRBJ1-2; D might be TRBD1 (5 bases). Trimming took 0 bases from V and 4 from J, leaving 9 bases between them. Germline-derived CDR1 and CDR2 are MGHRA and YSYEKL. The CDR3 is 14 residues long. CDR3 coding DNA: TGCGCCAGCAGCCAAGACCTGGGACTCTATGGCTACACCTTC. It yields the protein CASSQDLGLYGYTF.

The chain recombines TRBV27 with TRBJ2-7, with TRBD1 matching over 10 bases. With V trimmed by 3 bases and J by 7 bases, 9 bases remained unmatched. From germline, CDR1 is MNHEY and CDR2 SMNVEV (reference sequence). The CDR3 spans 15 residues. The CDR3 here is CASSFAPGQGFEQYF. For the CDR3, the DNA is TGTGCCAGCAGTTTTGCCCCGGGACAGGGGTTTGAGCAGTACTTC.

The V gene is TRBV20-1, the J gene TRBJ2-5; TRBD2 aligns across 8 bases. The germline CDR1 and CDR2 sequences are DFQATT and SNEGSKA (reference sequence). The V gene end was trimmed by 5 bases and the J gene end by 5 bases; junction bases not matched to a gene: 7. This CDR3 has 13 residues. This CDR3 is CSALLAGRETQYF. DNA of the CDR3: TGCAGTGCTCTATTAGCGGGACGCGAGACCCAGTACTTC.

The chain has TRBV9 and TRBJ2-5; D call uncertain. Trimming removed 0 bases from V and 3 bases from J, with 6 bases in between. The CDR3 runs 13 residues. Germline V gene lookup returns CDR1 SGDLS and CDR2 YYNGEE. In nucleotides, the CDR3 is TGTGCCAGCAGCGTAGAGGTTAAAGAGACCCAGTACTTC. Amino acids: CASSVEVKETQYF.

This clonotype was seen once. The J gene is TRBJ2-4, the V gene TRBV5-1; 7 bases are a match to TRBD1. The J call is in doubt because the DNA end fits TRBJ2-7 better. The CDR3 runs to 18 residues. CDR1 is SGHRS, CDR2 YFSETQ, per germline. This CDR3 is CASSIDLPRQGKVYEQYF. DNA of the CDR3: TGCGCCAGCAGCATCGACTTACCCCGACAGGGTAAGGTTTACGAGCAGTACTTC.

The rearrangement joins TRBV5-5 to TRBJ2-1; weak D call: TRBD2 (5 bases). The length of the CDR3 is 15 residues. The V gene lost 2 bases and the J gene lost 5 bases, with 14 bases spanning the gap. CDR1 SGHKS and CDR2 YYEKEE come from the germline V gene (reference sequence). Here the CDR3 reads CASSLVGARNNEQFF. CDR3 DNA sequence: TGTGCCAGCAGCTTAGTGGGAGCTCGCAACAATGAGCAGTTCTTC.

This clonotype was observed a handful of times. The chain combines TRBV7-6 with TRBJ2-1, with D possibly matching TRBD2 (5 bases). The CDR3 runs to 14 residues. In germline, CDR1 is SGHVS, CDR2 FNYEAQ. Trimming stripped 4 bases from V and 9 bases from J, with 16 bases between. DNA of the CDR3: TGTGCCAGCAGCTCCAGACGAGGGCCGGGTGAGCAGTTCTTC. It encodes CASSSRRGPGEQFF.

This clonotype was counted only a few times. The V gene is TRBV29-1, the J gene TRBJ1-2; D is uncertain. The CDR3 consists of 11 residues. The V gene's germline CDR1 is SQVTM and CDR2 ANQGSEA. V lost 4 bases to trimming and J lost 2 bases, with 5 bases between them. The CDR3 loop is CSVVENYGYTF. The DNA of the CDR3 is TGCAGCGTTGTGGAGAACTATGGCTACACCTTC. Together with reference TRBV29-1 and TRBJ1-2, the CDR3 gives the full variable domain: SAVISQKPSRDICQRGTSLTIQCQVDSQVTMMFWYRQQPGQSLTLIATANQGSEATYESGFVIDKFPISRPNLTFSTLTVSNMSPEDSSIYLCSVVENYGYTFGSGTRLTVV.

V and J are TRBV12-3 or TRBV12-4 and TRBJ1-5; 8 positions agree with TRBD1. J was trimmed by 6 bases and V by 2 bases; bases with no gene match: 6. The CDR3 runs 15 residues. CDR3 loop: CASSLRQGLGQPQHF. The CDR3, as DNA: TGTGCCAGCAGTTTAAGACAGGGGCTAGGTCAGCCCCAGCATTTT.

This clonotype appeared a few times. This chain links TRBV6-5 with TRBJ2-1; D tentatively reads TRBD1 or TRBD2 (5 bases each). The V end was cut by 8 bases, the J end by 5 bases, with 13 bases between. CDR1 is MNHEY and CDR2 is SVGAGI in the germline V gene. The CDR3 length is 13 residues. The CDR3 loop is CASRDPPNNEQFF. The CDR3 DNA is TGTGCCAGCCGGGACCCTCCCAACAATGAGCAGTTCTTC.

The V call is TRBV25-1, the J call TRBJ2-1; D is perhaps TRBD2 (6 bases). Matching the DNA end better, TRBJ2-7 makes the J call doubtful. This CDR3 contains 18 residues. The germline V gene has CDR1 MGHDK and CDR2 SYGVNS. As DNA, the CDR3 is TGTGCCAGCAGTGAAGAGGAGGAACGGGAGAGCTCCTACAATGAGCAGTACTTC. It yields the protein CASSEEEERESSYNEQYF.

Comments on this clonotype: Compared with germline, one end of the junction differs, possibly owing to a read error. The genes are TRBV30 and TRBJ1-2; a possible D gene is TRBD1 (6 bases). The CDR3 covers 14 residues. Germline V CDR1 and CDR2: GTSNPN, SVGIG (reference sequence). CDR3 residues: CAWLIEGGSYGHTF. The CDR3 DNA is TGTGCCTGGCTTATCGAGGGGGGTTCATATGGCCACACCTTC.

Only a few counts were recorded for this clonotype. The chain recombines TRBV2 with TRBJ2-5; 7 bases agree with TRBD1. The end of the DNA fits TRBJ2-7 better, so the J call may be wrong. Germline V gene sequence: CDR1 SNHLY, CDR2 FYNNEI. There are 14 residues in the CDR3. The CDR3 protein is CASSRLMTGNEQYF. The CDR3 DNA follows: TGTGCCAGCAGTCGATTGATGACAGGGAACGAGCAGTACTTC.

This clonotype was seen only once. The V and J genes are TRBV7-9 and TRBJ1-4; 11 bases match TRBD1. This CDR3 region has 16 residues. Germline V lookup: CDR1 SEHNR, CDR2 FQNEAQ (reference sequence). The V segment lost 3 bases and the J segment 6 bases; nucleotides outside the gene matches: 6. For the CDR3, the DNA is TGTGCCAGCAGCTTTCCGGGACAGGGGGGCGATGAAAAACTGTTTTTT. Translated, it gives CASSFPGQGGDEKLFF.

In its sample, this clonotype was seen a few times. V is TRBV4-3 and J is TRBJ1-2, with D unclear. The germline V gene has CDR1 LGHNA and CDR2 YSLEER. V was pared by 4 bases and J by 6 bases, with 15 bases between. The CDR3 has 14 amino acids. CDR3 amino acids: CASSPGLGSHGYTF. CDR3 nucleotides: TGCGCCAGCAGCCCTGGGTTGGGAAGCCATGGCTACACCTTC.

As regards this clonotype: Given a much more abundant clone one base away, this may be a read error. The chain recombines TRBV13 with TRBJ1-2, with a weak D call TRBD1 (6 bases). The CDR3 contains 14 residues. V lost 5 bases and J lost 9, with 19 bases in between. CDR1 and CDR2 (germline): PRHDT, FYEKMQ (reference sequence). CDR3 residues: CASSPGGRADSYTF. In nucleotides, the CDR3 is TGTGCCAGCAGCCCCGGGGGGCGGGCTGATAGCTACACCTTC.

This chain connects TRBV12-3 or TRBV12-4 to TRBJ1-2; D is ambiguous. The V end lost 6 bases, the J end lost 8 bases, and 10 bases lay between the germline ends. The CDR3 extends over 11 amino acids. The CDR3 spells CASRGSQGYTF. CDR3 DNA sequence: TGTGCCAGCAGAGGGTCTCAGGGCTACACCTTC.

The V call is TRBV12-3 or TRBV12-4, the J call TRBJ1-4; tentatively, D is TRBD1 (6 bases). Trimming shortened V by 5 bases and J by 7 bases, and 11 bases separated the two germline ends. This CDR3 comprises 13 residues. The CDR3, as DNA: TGTGCCAGCAGTAGCCAGACAGGTGAAAAACTGTTTTTT. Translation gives CASSSQTGEKLFF.

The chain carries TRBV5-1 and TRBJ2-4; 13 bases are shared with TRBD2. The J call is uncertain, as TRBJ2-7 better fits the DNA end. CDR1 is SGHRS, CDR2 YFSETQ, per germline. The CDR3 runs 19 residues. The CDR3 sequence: CASSWGWTSGSHESYEQYF. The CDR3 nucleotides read TGCGCCAGCAGCTGGGGGTGGACTAGCGGGAGCCATGAAAGTTACGAGCAGTACTTC.

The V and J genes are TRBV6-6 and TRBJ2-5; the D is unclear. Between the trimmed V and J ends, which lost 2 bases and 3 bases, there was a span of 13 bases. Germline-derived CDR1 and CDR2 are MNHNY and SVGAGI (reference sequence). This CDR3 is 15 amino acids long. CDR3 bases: TGTGCCAGCAGTTACCTGATTGGGTTGAAAGAGACCCAGTACTTC. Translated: CASSYLIGLKETQYF.

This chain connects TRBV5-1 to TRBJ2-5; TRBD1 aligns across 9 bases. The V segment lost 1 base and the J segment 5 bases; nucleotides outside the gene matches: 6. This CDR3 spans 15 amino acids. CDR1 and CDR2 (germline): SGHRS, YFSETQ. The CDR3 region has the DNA TGCGCCAGCAGCTTGACAGGGGGCGACGGGGAGACCCAGTACTTC. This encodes CASSLTGGDGETQYF.

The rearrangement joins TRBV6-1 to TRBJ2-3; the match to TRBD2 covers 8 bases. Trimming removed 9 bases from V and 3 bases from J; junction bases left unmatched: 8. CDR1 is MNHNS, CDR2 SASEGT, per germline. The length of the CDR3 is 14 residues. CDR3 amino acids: CASLTSVNTDTQYF. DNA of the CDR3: TGTGCCAGTCTGACTAGCGTAAATACAGATACGCAGTATTTT.

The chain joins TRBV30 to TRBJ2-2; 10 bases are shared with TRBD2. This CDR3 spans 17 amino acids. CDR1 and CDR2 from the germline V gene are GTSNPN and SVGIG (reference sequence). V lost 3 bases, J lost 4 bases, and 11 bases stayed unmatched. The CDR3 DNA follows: TGTGCCTGGAGAACTAGCGGGAATTGGGATGGCACCGGGGAGCTGTTTTTT. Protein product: CAWRTSGNWDGTGELFF.

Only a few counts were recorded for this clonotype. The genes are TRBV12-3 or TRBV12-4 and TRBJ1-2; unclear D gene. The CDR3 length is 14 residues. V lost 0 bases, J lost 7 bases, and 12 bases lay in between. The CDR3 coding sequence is TGTGCCAGCAGTTTAGCCCCCGGGCTGAGTGGCTACACCTTC. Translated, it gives CASSLAPGLSGYTF.

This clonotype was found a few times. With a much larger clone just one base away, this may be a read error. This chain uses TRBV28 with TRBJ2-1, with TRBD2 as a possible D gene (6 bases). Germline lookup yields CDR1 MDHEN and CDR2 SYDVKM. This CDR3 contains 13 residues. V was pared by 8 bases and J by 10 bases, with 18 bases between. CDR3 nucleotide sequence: TGTGCCAGCTCCCCATGGGACTTCTACGAGCAGTTCTTC. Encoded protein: CASSPWDFYEQFF.